The rows below give T cell receptor beta chains drawn from one sample of a study of technical replicates of blood from several donors. TCRdb keeps only in-frame clones here, not all; method: immunoSEQ multiplex PCR. Here the sample spans just over 95,000 clones, 90% to 96% being singletons. The specimen sequenced was T cells isolated from PBMCs. Receptor source: a human donor in good health. The CDR3 runs from the conserved cysteine through the conserved F or W. A D gene is named only where the DNA matches it firmly. Expanded clones are given a class, and other clones once, few, many or no size at all.

CDR3nt,CDR3aa,v_gene,len,d_gene,abundance,j_gene
TGCGCCAGCAGCCCGACTAGCTCGGATACGCAGTATTTT,CASSPTSSDTQYF,TRBV10-2,13,TRBD2,NA,TRBJ2-3
TGTGCCAGCAGCACAACAGGGGGCATTGGGGAAAAACTGTTTTTT,CASSTTGGIGEKLFF,TRBV7-8,15,TRBD1,NA,TRBJ1-4
TGCGCCAGCAGCACGGGAGGGATTGCAACTAATGAAAAACTGTTTTTT,CASSTGGIATNEKLFF,TRBV5-1,16,NA,NA,TRBJ1-4
TGCGCCAGCAGTCAATCAGGTGGCTACAGTAACTTGCAGTTCTTC,CASSQSGGYSNLQFF,TRBV23-1,15,NA,once,TRBJ2-1
TGTGCCAGCAGTGGGGCTAGCGCAACCTACAATGAGCAGTTCTTC,CASSGASATYNEQFF,TRBV6-4,15,NA,NA,TRBJ2-1
TGTGCCAGTACTAGGACTGATGTTAATCAGCCCCAGCATTTT,CASTRTDVNQPQHF,TRBV19,14,NA,NA,TRBJ1-5
TGTGCCAGCACCGCGGGAAGGGTCTACGAGCAGTACTTC,CASTAGRVYEQYF,TRBV6-1,13,NA,NA,TRBJ2-7
TGTGCCAGCAGGGGGACAGGGGGCCGCTATGGCTACACCTTC,CASRGTGGRYGYTF,TRBV27,14,TRBD1,NA,TRBJ1-2
TGTGCCATCAGTGATGTGGAAGGACAAGTAAAGAACACTGAAGCTTTCTTT,CAISDVEGQVKNTEAFF,TRBV10-3,17,NA,NA,TRBJ1-1
TGTGCCAGTAGTATACCGCAGGGAGGCTACACCTTC,CASSIPQGGYTF,TRBV19,12,NA,NA,TRBJ1-2
TGTGCCAGCAGTGACTCGCTAGCGGGGAATTTCAGACGAGAGACCCAGTACTTC,CASSDSLAGNFRRETQYF,TRBV6-4,18,TRBD2,NA,TRBJ2-5
TGTGCCAGCGATATGGGGGGGGCGTATGAGCAGTTCTTC,CASDMGGAYEQFF,TRBV7-9,13,NA,NA,TRBJ2-1
TGTGCCAGTAGTCGTGGACAGGTTAACACCGGGGAGCTGTTTTTT,CASSRGQVNTGELFF,TRBV19,15,TRBD1,NA,TRBJ2-2
TGCGCCAGCAAAGCGGACACAGATACGCAGTATTTT,CASKADTDTQYF,TRBV10-1,12,NA,NA,TRBJ2-3
TGTGCCAGCAGCTTAGGGGACAGTAAGGCTGGAAACACCATATATTTT,CASSLGDSKAGNTIYF,TRBV11-2,16,TRBD1,NA,TRBJ1-3
TGTGCCAGCAGTTACAATGGGGGGTATAACTATGGCTACACCTTC,CASSYNGGYNYGYTF,TRBV6-6,15,NA,NA,TRBJ1-2
TGTGCCAGCACCGAGGGACAGGGAAAGTACGAGCAGTACTTC,CASTEGQGKYEQYF,TRBV6-1,14,TRBD1,NA,TRBJ2-7
TGTGCTAGTGGTTTGCTGCAGGGACAGTTCTTC,CASGLLQGQFF,TRBV12-5,11,NA,NA,TRBJ2-1
TGTGCCAGCGAGCCGGGACTAGCAGCGAATGAGCAGTTCTTC,CASEPGLAANEQFF,TRBV2,14,TRBD2,NA,TRBJ2-1
TGTGCCAGCAGCTTAGGAGGGACTAGCAGAAACTACAATGAGCAGTTCTTC,CASSLGGTSRNYNEQFF,TRBV7-9,17,TRBD2,NA,TRBJ2-1
TGTGCCTGGGGAGGCACGCCCGCTAGGGAGACCCAGTACTTC,CAWGGTPARETQYF,TRBV30,14,NA,NA,TRBJ2-5
TGCGCCAGCAGCTCAAGCACCGGTTTTAATGAAAAACTGTTTTTT,CASSSSTGFNEKLFF,TRBV5-1,15,NA,NA,TRBJ1-4
TGTGCCAGCGCCGGGGGGTCACATGAGCAGTTCTTC,CASAGGSHEQFF,TRBV11-2,12,TRBD2,NA,TRBJ2-1
TGTGCCAGCAGCCCCCTCACAGGGGGCCGGACTAAAATTTACGAGCAGTACTTC,CASSPLTGGRTKIYEQYF,TRBV7-6,18,TRBD1,NA,TRBJ2-7
TGTGCCAGCAGCTTATTTCCCGTTAATGAAAAACTGTTTTTT,CASSLFPVNEKLFF,TRBV7-8,14,NA,NA,TRBJ1-4